This T cell receptor (beta chain) was recovered during a study of blood T cells in healthy people across ages. The second PCR ran about 6 to 11 cycles with a sample-barcoded 5' primer and J-beta primers. TCRdb recomputed calls from the 5' RACE reads with MiXCR, one row per CDR3 protein. The repertoire holds more than 700,000 distinct CDR3 sequences, with about 47% as singletons. Points from the study as a whole: Diversity of TCR beta per million T cells declined in a roughly linear way with age. Naive and antigen-experienced cells were not separated, limiting conclusive comparison.

On this clonotype itself: Its matching antigen is unknown.

Specimen: blood. This TCR came from a man aged 80 or over in good health.

The CDR3 region has the DNA TGTGCCAGCAGTCCTCCTGGGGGGTCTGAGGAAACCGGGGAGCTGTTTTTT. Its translation is CASSPPGGSEETGELFF. This rearrangement joins TRBV25-1 to TRBJ2-2, with D possibly being TRBD2 (6 bases). This CDR3 region has 17 residues. V lost 5 bases to trimming and J lost 5 bases, with 21 bases between them. The V gene's germline CDR1 is MGHDK and CDR2 SYGVNS.